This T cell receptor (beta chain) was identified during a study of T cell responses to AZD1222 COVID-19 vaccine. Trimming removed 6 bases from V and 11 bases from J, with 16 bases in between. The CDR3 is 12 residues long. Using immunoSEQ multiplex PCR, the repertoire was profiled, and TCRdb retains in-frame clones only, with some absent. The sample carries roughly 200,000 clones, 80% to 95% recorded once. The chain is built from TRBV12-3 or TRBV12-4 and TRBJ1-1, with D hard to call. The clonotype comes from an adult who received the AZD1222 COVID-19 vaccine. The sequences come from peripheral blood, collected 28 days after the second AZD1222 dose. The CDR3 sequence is CASSLGRVGAFF. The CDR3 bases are TGTGCCAGCAGCCTAGGTAGGGTAGGGGCTTTCTTT.